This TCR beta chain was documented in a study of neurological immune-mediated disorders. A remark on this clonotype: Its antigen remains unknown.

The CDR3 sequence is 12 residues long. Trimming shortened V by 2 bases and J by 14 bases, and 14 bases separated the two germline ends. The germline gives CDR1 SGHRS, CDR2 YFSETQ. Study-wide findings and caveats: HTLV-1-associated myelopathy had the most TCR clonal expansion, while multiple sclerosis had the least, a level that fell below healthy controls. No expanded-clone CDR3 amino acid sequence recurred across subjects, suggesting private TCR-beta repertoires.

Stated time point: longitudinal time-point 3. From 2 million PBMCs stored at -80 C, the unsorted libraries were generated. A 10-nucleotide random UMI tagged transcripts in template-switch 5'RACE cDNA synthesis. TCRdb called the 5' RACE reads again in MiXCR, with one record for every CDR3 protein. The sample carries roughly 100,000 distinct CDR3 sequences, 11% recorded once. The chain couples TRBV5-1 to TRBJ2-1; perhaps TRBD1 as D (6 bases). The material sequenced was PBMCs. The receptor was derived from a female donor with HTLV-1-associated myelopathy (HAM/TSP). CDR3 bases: TGCGCCAGCAGCTTACAGGGTGACGAGAAGTTCTTC. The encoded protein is CASSLQGDEKFF.